The sequence of this TCR beta chain was determined in a study of early T cells in non-severe SARS-CoV-2 infection (dated by TCRdb to the early 2020s). Some background on the complete study: TCR sequencing used bulk RNA from unsorted whole blood, so alpha and beta chains could not be paired. Overall results and qualifications from the work: Matching against VDJdb was skewed toward anti-spike CD8 responses, likely underestimated virus-specific expansions, and missed private and CD4 specificities.

Library construction relied on 5' RACE. Instrument used: NextSeq 500. The TCR library protocol attached unique molecular identifiers to individual cDNA molecules to correct for sequencing error and PCR bias. Sequencing covered both TCR alpha and beta chains, and within each sample the abundances of alpha and beta sequences were tightly co-correlated. Concerning the study's data processing: Decombinator V4 was used to perform V gene, J gene and CDR3 annotation of TCR sequences. Expanded TCRs were defined as changing significantly between any two time points under a Poisson model with p below 0.0001. TCR abundances were normalised to the total number of TCRs sequenced per sample and expressed as counts per million. MAIT TCRs were defined by TRAV1-2 paired with TRAJ12, TRAJ20 or TRAJ33, and iNKT TCRs by TRAV10 paired with TRAJ18. VDJdb, accessed 1 November 2021, was searched for CMV, EBV and SARS-CoV-2 annotated TCRs, excluding TCRs annotated for multiple antigens. TCRdb's own reprocessing of the public reads used fastp at Q25 and MiXCR and kept productive beta chains. For every CDR3 protein sequence, its rows merge into one entry that carries the most common genes and DNA. TCRdb, rather than the study authors, made the V and J calls. For this sample there are roughly 41,000 distinct CDR3 sequences; roughly 6.2% appear just once. Of the sample, roughly 25% is held by the ten largest clones.

V is reduced by 1 base and J by 0 bases, leaving a spacing of 13 bases between them. Counted from cysteine to phenylalanine, this CDR3 has 17 amino acids. The sequence is cut down to CDR3 DNA, 51 bases in frame from base 1. Taken from the germline V gene, the CDR1 and CDR2 loops are MNHEY and SVGAGI. This was a case-control study nested in a cohort of healthcare workers in London, UK, who had nasopharyngeal swab PCR tests and blood samples taken every week. Healthcare workers were enrolled in the week of the UK lockdown, from 23 to 31 March 2020, and were followed every week for up to roughly 15 weeks. This clonotype has ten or more counts. The target of this receptor is not known. Base quality data are lacking; no much larger clone is found one base away.

The sequenced material came from whole blood. The chain joins TRBV6-5 to TRBJ1-5; TRBD1 is a possible D gene, resting on 6 matching bases. This clonotype originated in an adult who was a healthcare worker with PCR-confirmed SARS-CoV-2 infection or an uninfected control (not recorded which). The DNA sequence is TGTGCCAGCAGTTACTACAGGGTGAGGGATAGCAATCAGCCCCAGCATTTT. It specifies CASSYYRVRDSNQPQHF.